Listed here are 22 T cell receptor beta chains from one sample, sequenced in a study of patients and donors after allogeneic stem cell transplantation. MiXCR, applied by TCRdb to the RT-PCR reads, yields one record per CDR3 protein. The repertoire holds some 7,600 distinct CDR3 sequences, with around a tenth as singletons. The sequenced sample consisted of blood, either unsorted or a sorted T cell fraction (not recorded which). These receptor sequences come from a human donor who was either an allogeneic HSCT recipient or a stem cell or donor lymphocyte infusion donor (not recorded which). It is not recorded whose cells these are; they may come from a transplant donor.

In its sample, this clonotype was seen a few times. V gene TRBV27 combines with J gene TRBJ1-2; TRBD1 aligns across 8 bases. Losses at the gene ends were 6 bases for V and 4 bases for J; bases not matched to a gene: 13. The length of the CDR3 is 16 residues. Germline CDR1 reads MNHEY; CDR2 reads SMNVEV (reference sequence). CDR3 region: CASSSGTGAPLYGYTF. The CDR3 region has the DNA TGTGCCAGCAGCTCCGGGACAGGCGCTCCCCTCTATGGCTACACCTTC.

CDR3 amino acids: CAISEDWVREQFF. CDR3 DNA sequence: TGTGCCATCAGTGAAGATTGGGTTCGGGAGCAGTTCTTC. This chain uses TRBV10-3 with TRBJ2-1; no definite D call. Germline V lookup: CDR1 ENHRY, CDR2 SYGVKD. Trimming pared 3 bases from V and 10 bases from J, leaving 13 bases between. The CDR3 covers 13 residues.

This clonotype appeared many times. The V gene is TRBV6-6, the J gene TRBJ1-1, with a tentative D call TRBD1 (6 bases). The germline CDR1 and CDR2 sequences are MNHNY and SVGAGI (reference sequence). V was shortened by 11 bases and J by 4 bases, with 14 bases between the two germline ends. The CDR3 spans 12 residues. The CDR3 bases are TGTGCCCATCGAGGCAGGGGCACTGAAGCTTTCTTT. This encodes CAHRGRGTEAFF.

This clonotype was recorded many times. Written as DNA, the CDR3 is TGTGCCAGCAGCTTCCGGACGGCGATGAACACTGAAGCTTTCTTT. This gives the protein CASSFRTAMNTEAFF. This rearrangement joins TRBV7-2 to TRBJ1-1, with D unresolved. Germline CDR1 SGHTA, CDR2 FQGNSA. The CDR3 extends over 15 amino acids. V lost 3 bases and J lost 0, with 11 bases in between.

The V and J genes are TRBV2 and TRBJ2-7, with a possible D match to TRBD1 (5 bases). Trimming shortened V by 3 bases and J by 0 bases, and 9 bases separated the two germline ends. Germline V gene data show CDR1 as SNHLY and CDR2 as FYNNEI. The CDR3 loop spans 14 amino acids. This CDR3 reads CASSEDTLSYEQYF. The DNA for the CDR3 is TGTGCCAGCAGTGAGGACACCCTCTCCTACGAGCAGTACTTC.

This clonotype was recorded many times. CDR3 in DNA: TGTGCCAGCAGTCTAAGTTTGAATGAGCAGTTCTTC. It encodes CASSLSLNEQFF. The chain employs TRBV12-3 or TRBV12-4 and TRBJ2-1; D uncertain. The CDR3 is made up of 12 amino acids. The germline V and J ends were trimmed by 5 bases and 7 bases, with 9 bases remaining between them.

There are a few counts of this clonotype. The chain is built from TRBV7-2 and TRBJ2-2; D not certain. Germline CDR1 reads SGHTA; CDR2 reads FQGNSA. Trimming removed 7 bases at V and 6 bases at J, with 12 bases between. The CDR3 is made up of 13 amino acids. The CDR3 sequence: CASTQSRAGELFF. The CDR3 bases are TGTGCCAGCACCCAGTCCCGCGCCGGGGAGCTGTTTTTT.

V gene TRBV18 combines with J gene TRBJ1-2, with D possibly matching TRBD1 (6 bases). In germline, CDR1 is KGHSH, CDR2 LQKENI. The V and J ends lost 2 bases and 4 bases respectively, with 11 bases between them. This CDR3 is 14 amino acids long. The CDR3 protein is CASSPTGLSYGYTF. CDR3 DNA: TGTGCCAGCTCACCAACAGGGCTGAGCTATGGCTACACCTTC.

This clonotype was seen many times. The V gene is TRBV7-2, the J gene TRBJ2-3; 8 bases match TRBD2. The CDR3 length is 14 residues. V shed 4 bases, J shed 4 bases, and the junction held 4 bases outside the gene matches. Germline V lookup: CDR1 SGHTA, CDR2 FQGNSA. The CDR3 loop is CASSSGLASDTQYF. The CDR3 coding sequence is TGTGCCAGCAGCTCTGGACTAGCCTCAGATACGCAGTATTTT. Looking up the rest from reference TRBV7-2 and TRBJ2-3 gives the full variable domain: GAGVSQSPSNKVTEKGKDVELRCDPISGHTALYWYRQSLGQGLEFLIYFQGNSAPDKSGLPSDRFSAERTGGSVSTLTIQRTQQEDSAVYLCASSSGLASDTQYFGPGTRLTVL.

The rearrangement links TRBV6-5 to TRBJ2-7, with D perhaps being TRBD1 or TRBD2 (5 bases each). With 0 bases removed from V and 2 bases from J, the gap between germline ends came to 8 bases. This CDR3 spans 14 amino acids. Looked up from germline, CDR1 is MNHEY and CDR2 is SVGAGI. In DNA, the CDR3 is TGTGCCAGCAGTTACTCGGGGGTCCCCTACGAGCAGTACTTC. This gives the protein CASSYSGVPYEQYF.

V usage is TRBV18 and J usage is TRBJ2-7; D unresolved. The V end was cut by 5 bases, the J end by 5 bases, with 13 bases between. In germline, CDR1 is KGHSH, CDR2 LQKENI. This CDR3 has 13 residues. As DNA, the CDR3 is TGTGCCAGCTCATCCGCCGGGTTCGACGAGCAGTACTTC. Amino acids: CASSSAGFDEQYF.

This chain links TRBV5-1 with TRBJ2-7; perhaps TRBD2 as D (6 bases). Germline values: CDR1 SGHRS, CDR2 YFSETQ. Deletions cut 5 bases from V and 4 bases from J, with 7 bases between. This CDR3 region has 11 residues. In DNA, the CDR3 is TGCGCCAGCAGAGGAGGGTACGAGCAGTACTTC. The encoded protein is CASRGGYEQYF. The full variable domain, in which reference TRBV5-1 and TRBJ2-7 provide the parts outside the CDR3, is KAGVTQTPRYLIKTRGQQVTLSCSPISGHRSVSWYQQTPGQGLQFLFEYFSETQRNKGNFPGRFSGRQFSNSRSEMNVSTLELGDSALYLCASRGGYEQYFGPGTRLTVT.

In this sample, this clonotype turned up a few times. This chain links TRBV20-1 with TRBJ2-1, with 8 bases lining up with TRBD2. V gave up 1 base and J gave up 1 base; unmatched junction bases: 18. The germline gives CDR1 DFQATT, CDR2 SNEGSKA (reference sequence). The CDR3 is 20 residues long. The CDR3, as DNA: TGCAGTGCTAGAGTAAAGGCAGGGTATAGCGGGGCCTATTCCTACAATGAGCAGTTCTTC. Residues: CSARVKAGYSGAYSYNEQFF.

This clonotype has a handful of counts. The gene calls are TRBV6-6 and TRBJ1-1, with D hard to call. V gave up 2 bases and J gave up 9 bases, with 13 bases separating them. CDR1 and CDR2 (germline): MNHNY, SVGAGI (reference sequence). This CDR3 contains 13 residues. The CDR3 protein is CASSYRHADKAFF. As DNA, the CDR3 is TGTGCCAGCAGTTACCGGCATGCTGACAAAGCTTTCTTT.

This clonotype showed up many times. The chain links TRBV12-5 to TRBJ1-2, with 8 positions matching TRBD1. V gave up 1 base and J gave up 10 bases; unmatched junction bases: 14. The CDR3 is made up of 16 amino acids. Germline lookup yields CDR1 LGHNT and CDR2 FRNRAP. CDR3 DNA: TGTGCTAGTGGTTTGGAATTACAGGGGGGGCTAAATGACTACACCTTC. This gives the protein CASGLELQGGLNDYTF.

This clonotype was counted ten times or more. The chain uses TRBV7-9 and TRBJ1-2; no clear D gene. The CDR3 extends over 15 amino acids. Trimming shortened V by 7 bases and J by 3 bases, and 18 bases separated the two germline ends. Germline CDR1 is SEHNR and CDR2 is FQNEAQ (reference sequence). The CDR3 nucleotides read TGTGCCAGCACCCGACCCCTAAAGTCCTACTATGGCTACACCTTC. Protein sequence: CASTRPLKSYYGYTF.

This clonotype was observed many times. In DNA form, the CDR3 reads TGCAGCGTTGAAGGGACAGGCCCTAATGAAAAACTGTTTTTT. It yields the protein CSVEGTGPNEKLFF. The chain combines TRBV29-1 with TRBJ1-4, with 7 bases that match TRBD1. CDR1 SQVTM and CDR2 ANQGSEA come from the germline V gene. There are 14 residues in the CDR3. The J segment lost 3 bases and the V segment lost 1 base, leaving 2 bases of the junction unmatched.

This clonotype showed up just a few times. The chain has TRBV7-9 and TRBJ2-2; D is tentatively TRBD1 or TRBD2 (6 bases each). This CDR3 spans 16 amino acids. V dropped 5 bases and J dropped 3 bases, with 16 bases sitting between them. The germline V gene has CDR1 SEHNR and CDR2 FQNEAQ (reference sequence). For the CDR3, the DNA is TGTGCCAGCAGCACGCTCGGGGGCTACCACACCGGGGAGCTGTTTTTT. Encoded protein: CASSTLGGYHTGELFF.

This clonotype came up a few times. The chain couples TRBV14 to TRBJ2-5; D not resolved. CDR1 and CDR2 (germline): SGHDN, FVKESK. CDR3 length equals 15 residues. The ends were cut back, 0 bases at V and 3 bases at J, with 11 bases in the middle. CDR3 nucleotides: TGTGCCAGCAGCCAAGAGGCATTAACCGAAGAGACCCAGTACTTC. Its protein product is CASSQEALTEETQYF.

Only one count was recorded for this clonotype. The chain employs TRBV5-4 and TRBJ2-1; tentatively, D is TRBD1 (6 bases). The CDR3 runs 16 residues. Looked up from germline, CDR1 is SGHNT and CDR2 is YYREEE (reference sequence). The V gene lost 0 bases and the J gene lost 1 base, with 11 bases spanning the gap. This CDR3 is CASSLVAGASYNEQFF. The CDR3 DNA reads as TGTGCCAGCAGCTTGGTCGCAGGGGCGTCCTACAATGAGCAGTTCTTC.

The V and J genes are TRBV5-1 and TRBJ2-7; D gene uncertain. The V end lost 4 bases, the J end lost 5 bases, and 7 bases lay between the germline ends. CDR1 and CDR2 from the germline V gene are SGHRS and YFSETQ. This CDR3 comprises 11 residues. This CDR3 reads CASSNDNEQYF. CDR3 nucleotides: TGCGCCAGCAGCAATGACAACGAGCAGTACTTC.

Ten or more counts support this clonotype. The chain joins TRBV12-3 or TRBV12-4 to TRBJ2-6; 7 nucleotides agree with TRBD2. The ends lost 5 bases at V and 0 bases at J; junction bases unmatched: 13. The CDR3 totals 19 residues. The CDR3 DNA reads TGTGCCAGCAGTCCCATCCCAGGCAGGGAGGGCTCTGGGGCCAACGTCCTGACTTTC. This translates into CASSPIPGREGSGANVLTF.